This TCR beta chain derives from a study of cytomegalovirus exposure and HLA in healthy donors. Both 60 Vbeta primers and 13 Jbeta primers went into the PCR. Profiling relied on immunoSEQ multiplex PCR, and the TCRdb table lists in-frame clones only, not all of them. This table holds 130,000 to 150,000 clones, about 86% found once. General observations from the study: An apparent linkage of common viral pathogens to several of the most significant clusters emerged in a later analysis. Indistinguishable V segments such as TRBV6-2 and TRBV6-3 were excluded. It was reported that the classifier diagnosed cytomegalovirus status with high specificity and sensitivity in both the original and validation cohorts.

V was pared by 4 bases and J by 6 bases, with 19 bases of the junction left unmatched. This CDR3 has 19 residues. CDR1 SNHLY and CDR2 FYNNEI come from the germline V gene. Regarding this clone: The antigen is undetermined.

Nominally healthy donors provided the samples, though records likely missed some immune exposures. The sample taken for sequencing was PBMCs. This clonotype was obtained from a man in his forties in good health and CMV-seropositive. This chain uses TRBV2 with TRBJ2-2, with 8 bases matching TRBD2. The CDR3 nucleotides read TGTGCCAGCAGTGTGATCGCGTATGTTTCGCGGGAGGAAGCCGGGGAGCTGTTTTTT. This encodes CASSVIAYVSREEAGELFF.